These T cell receptor beta chains were read from a single sample in a study of CXCR3-negative and CXCR3-positive naive CD8 T cells. For each CDR3 protein, TCRdb gives one entry from its re-call of the 5' RACE reads, without DNA. The sample holds over 150,000 distinct CDR3 sequences. The sample was naive CXCR3+ CD8+ T cells from blood. All receptors derive from a human donor in good health. Some clones in this sample may be carry-over from other donors' samples. Both conserved end residues are part of each CDR3.

>16|TRBJ2-7|TRBV7-9
CASSSTSGGTSYEQYF
>15|TRBJ2-3|TRBV12-3/TRBV12-4
CASSSRGGGADTQYF
>16|TRBJ1-2|TRBV7-6
CASSPAPRAANYGYTF
>13|TRBJ2-1|TRBV11-2
CASSLGQGTEQFF
>13|TRBJ2-7|TRBV20-1
CSARAGASYGQYF
>15|TRBJ1-6|TRBV10-3
CATLMLGQGNAPLHF
>14|TRBJ1-3|TRBV11-2
CASSLVTGGNTIYF
>14|TRBJ2-7|TRBV19
CASSIAGGRYEQYF
>14|TRBJ1-1|TRBV7-9
CASSLGSVTTEAFF
>15|TRBJ2-7|TRBV14
CASSQGLGLAYEQYF
>15|TRBJ1-1|TRBV29-1
CSVQAGTGFITEAFF
>14|TRBJ1-3|TRBV12-3/TRBV12-4
CASLPGVSGNTIYF
>14|TRBJ2-7|TRBV29-1
CSVEDGAGNTAQYF
>16|TRBJ1-3|TRBV28
CASSLEGGATGNTIYF
>14|TRBJ1-2|TRBV9
CASSMLTGKYDYTF
>21|TRBJ2-4|TRBV7-9
CASTGTVEPFAQEGAKNIQYF
>13|TRBJ2-3|TRBV24-1
CATAGGPLDTQYF
>15|TRBJ2-7|TRBV29-1
CSVEDGSQSSYEQYF
>13|TRBJ2-7|TRBV2
CASRSWESYEQYF
>13|TRBJ2-3|TRBV27
CASRMLGTDTQYF
>16|TRBJ2-7|TRBV9
CASSVNRDSGTYEQYF
>15|TRBJ2-1|TRBV3-1
CASSQESAGDNEQFF
>14|TRBJ2-7|TRBV5-1
CASSLDPTEYEQYF
>15|TRBJ2-3|TRBV27
CASTLSSALRDTQYF
>19|TRBJ2-7|TRBV6-5
CASSYSISPGQGAFYEQYF
>18|TRBJ2-7|TRBV23-1
CASRASGVGAGRAYEQYF
>12|TRBJ1-1|TRBV19
CATRQWNTEAFF
>15|TRBJ2-2|TRBV29-1
CSVVLANANTGELFF
>13|TRBJ2-7|TRBV29-1
CSGVGGDLLEQYF
>15|TRBJ2-2|TRBV5-1
CASSFGRVNTGELFF
>14|TRBJ1-2|TRBV6-2/TRBV6-3
CASSLSGPSNGYTF
>15|TRBJ2-1|TRBV7-3
CASSSGAGGYNEQFF
>16|TRBJ1-1|TRBV19
CASSMNGGGYHTEAFF
>14|TRBJ2-3|TRBV20-1
CSAAGTLRTDTQYF
>15|TRBJ2-2|TRBV12-3/TRBV12-4
CAISQGGDYTGELFF
>15|TRBJ2-2|TRBV12-3/TRBV12-4
CASSLAEGESGELFF
>11|TRBJ2-7|TRBV29-1
CSVEATHEQYF
>15|TRBJ2-1|TRBV4-3
CASSQGYIAGNEQFF
>16|TRBJ2-7|TRBV7-9
CASSDQPTEFTYEQYF
>16|TRBJ2-1|TRBV28
CASSLPGHSSYNEQFF
>14|TRBJ2-7|TRBV20-1
CSAIWREFSYEQYF
>12|TRBJ2-5|TRBV2
CASSERALTQYF
>15|TRBJ2-2|TRBV6-1
CASSVRGTNTGELFF
>13|TRBJ2-5|TRBV7-9
CASSLNFQETQYF
>15|TRBJ1-2|TRBV4-2
CASSQDRGGPYGYTF
>14|TRBJ2-5|TRBV5-5
CASSLASIPETQYF
>12|TRBJ1-1|TRBV29-1
CSVVDSYTEAFF